The 32 T cell receptor beta chains reported below all come from one sample, sequenced in a study of cytomegalovirus exposure and HLA in healthy donors. Assay used: immunoSEQ multiplex PCR; TCRdb lists only in-frame clones, some missing. The top ten hold about 10% of the sample, which has 130,000 to 150,000 clones, roughly nine tenths seen once. Sequenced material: PBMCs. These receptors originate from a woman aged 18 to 35 in good health and CMV-seropositive.

The chain is built from TRBV27 and TRBJ2-3; 11 nucleotides match TRBD2. The germline gives CDR1 MNHEY, CDR2 SMNVEV (reference sequence). The trim removed 0 bases at V and 2 bases at J, leaving 4 bases unmatched. CDR3 length equals 17 residues. The CDR3 spells CASSLSPTSGNTDTQYF. CDR3 DNA: TGTGCCAGCAGTTTATCGCCGACTAGCGGGAACACAGATACGCAGTATTTT.

The CDR3 nucleotides are TGTGCCAGCAGTCAGCCGGGACAGGGGAGCTATGGCTACACCTTC. Translated: CASSQPGQGSYGYTF. V is TRBV6-5 and J is TRBJ1-2; 10 bases are shared with TRBD1. The CDR3 extends over 15 amino acids. The germline V gene has CDR1 MNHEY and CDR2 SVGAGI. Germline trimming cut 5 bases from V and 4 bases from J; bases unmatched to any gene: 7.

The chain has TRBV6-5 and TRBJ1-2, with 8 positions matching TRBD1. The CDR3 extends over 14 amino acids. The germline V gene encodes CDR1 MNHEY and CDR2 SVGAGI. The V and J ends lost 4 bases and 5 bases, in that order; junction bases with no gene match: 6. The CDR3 coding sequence is TGTGCCAGCAGTTTACAGGGGGGTCGGTATGGCTACACCTTC. This sequence encodes CASSLQGGRYGYTF.

V usage is TRBV13 and J usage is TRBJ2-5; D perhaps matches TRBD1 (7 bases). CDR1 and CDR2 from the germline V gene are PRHDT and FYEKMQ (reference sequence). This CDR3 contains 13 residues. V lost 8 bases and J 4 bases, leaving 14 bases between the germline ends. The CDR3 bases are TGTGCCAGCGGCAGGGGGGCAGGAGAGACCCAGTACTTC. Encoded protein: CASGRGAGETQYF.

This clone has just one count. The CDR3 sequence is CASGLASGRDNVQFF. The DNA of the CDR3 is TGTGCTAGTGGTTTGGCGAGCGGTAGAGACAATGTTCAGTTCTTC. The rearrangement links TRBV12-5 to TRBJ2-1; D is possibly TRBD2 (5 bases). V lost 1 base to trimming and J lost 13 bases, with 20 bases between them. This CDR3 contains 15 residues. Germline CDR1 and CDR2: LGHNT and FRNRAP.

The chain couples TRBV7-8 to TRBJ1-1; D remains ambiguous. Germline values: CDR1 SGHVS, CDR2 FQNEAQ. This CDR3 spans 14 amino acids. Trimming took 6 bases from V and 1 from J, leaving 12 bases between them. The CDR3 sequence: CASSFTRGNTEAFF. The CDR3 coding sequence is TGTGCCAGCAGTTTTACCCGGGGGAACACTGAAGCTTTCTTT.

The genes are TRBV19 and TRBJ1-6; no clear D. The CDR3 is 15 amino acids. The V end lost 6 bases, the J end lost 4 bases, and 13 bases lay between the germline ends. From germline, CDR1 is LNHDA and CDR2 SQIVND (reference sequence). The DNA of the CDR3 is TGTGCCAGTAGCCGGGTGGCGGTATATAATTCACCCCTCCACTTT. Encoded protein: CASSRVAVYNSPLHF.

This sequence joins TRBV2 and TRBJ2-2, with D perhaps TRBD1 (6 bases). Per the germline V gene, CDR1 is SNHLY and CDR2 is FYNNEI. The ends were cut back, 2 bases at V and 7 bases at J, with 17 bases in the middle. The CDR3 contains 16 residues. DNA for the CDR3: TGTGCCAGCAGTGAAATCTTTCCAACAGGGATCGGGGAGCTGTTTTTT. Residues: CASSEIFPTGIGELFF.

This sequence joins TRBV18 and TRBJ2-7; 14 nucleotides agree with TRBD2. CDR1 and CDR2 from the germline V gene are KGHSH and LQKENI. This CDR3 has 16 residues. V gave up 4 bases and J gave up 5 bases; unmatched junction bases: 7. The CDR3 sequence: CASSRTSGGTKHEQYF. The DNA of the CDR3 is TGTGCCAGCTCACGGACTAGCGGGGGGACCAAACACGAGCAGTACTTC.

The CDR3 bases are TGTGCCAGCAGCTTGGGGACACACGACACCGGGGAGCTGTTTTTT. Its protein is CASSLGTHDTGELFF. The V and J genes are TRBV5-4 and TRBJ2-2; TRBD1 might be the D (5 bases). The CDR3 covers 15 residues. V was clipped by 0 bases and J by 3 bases, with 9 bases between them. CDR1 is SGHNT, CDR2 YYREEE, per germline (reference sequence).

This clone was counted a few times. V is TRBV2 and J is TRBJ1-5; 12 nucleotides line up with TRBD1. The CDR3 is 16 residues long. J lost 6 bases, V lost 1 base, and 4 bases had no gene match. The V gene's germline CDR1 is SNHLY and CDR2 FYNNEI. The CDR3 loop reads CASSEGDRGRSQPQHF. As DNA, the CDR3 is TGTGCCAGCAGTGAAGGGGACAGGGGGCGCAGTCAGCCCCAGCATTTT.

This chain links TRBV7-9 with TRBJ2-5; 11 bases match TRBD1. The V segment lost 6 bases and the J segment 5 bases; nucleotides outside the gene matches: 14. This CDR3 spans 17 amino acids. Germline V CDR1 and CDR2: SEHNR, FQNEAQ (reference sequence). The DNA for the CDR3 is TGTGCCAGCAGGACATTAGGACAGGGGGCGTTAAGGGAGACCCAGTACTTC. Its protein is CASRTLGQGALRETQYF.

The chain combines TRBV7-8 with TRBJ1-5; D may be TRBD1 (6 bases). The V gene lost 7 bases and the J gene lost 3 bases, with 19 bases spanning the gap. This CDR3 contains 16 residues. CDR1 is SGHVS, CDR2 FQNEAQ, per germline. The CDR3 loop is CASTQTGLYNNQPQHF. In DNA form, the CDR3 reads TGTGCCAGCACCCAAACAGGGTTGTATAACAATCAGCCCCAGCATTTT.

A single count supports this clone. The chain combines TRBV10-3 with TRBJ1-6, with D unclear. The CDR3 spans 15 residues. V gave up 0 bases and J gave up 5 bases, with 8 bases separating them. Germline V lookup: CDR1 ENHRY, CDR2 SYGVKD. The CDR3 region has the DNA TGTGCCATCAGTGAGTCGAGACTGAATAATTCACCCCTCCACTTT. As protein: CAISESRLNNSPLHF.

V and J are TRBV9 and TRBJ2-1, with D possibly being TRBD2 (6 bases). In germline, CDR1 is SGDLS, CDR2 YYNGEE. The CDR3 is made up of 15 amino acids. The V and J ends lost 4 bases and 9 bases respectively, with 20 bases between them. CDR3 nucleotides: TGTGCCAGCAGCCTCAGACTAGAGGGAGGAGGTGAGCAGTTCTTC. The encoded protein is CASSLRLEGGGEQFF.

The V call is TRBV6-1, the J call TRBJ1-2; the D gene is possibly TRBD1 (6 bases). V was shortened by 2 bases and J by 5 bases, with 12 bases between the two germline ends. The V gene's germline CDR1 is MNHNS and CDR2 SASEGT. The CDR3 totals 14 residues. The CDR3 loop is CASSERQVGYGYTF. DNA for the CDR3: TGTGCCAGCAGTGAAAGACAGGTCGGGTATGGCTACACCTTC.

The gene calls are TRBV7-2 and TRBJ1-6; TRBD1 aligns across 7 bases. Per the germline V gene, CDR1 is SGHTA and CDR2 is FQGNSA. CDR3 length: 16 amino acids. The J segment lost 5 bases and the V segment lost 5 bases, leaving 9 bases of the junction unmatched. CDR3 amino acids: CASSPVSGQDNSPLHF. The CDR3 DNA follows: TGTGCCAGCAGCCCTGTATCTGGACAGGATAATTCACCCCTCCACTTT.

V gene TRBV14 combines with J gene TRBJ2-5, with TRBD1 matching 8 bases. Per the germline V gene, CDR1 is SGHDN and CDR2 is FVKESK. The J segment lost 3 bases and the V segment lost 3 bases, leaving 6 bases of the junction unmatched. The CDR3 contains 15 residues. The CDR3 protein is CASSHQGQGKETQYF. The CDR3 nucleotides read TGTGCCAGCAGCCACCAAGGACAGGGAAAAGAGACCCAGTACTTC.

The chain carries TRBV11-2 and TRBJ2-2; D is ambiguous. Germline V gene data show CDR1 as SGHAT and CDR2 as FQNNGV. There are 16 residues in the CDR3. V dropped 1 base and J dropped 0 bases, with 9 bases sitting between them. CDR3 sequence (DNA): TGTGCCAGCAGCTTAGTCAGCGACCCGAACACCGGGGAGCTGTTTTTT. Protein sequence: CASSLVSDPNTGELFF.

This chain joins TRBV27 and TRBJ1-1; D is unclear. The V end lost 4 bases, the J end lost 8 bases, and 11 bases lay between the germline ends. This CDR3 is built from 12 residues. CDR1 is MNHEY, CDR2 SMNVEV, per germline (reference sequence). DNA of the CDR3: TGTGCCAGCAGTTATCCTGGGAGCGAAGCTTTCTTT. This gives the protein CASSYPGSEAFF.

The J gene is TRBJ2-7, the V gene TRBV28, with 7 bases identical to TRBD2. V trimming: 7 bases; J trimming: 7 bases; junction bases outside the gene matches: 16. Germline CDR1 and CDR2: MDHEN and SYDVKM. This CDR3 region has 15 residues. The chain's CDR3 is CASNYRDYPGREQYF. The CDR3 nucleotides read TGTGCCAGCAACTACCGGGACTACCCGGGTCGTGAGCAGTACTTC.

CDR3 nucleotide sequence: TGTGCCAGCAGTCCCGGACAGTTCACAGATACGCAGTATTTT. It codes for CASSPGQFTDTQYF. The rearrangement joins TRBV28 to TRBJ2-3; tentative D call: TRBD1 (6 bases). CDR1 is MDHEN and CDR2 is SYDVKM in the germline V gene. The CDR3 length is 14 residues. V was cut by 5 bases and J by 2 bases, with 11 bases left in between.

The V gene is TRBV27, the J gene TRBJ1-4; D is uncertain. CDR1 is MNHEY, CDR2 SMNVEV, per germline (reference sequence). This CDR3 comprises 16 residues. Deletions cut 4 bases from V and 5 bases from J, with 17 bases between. This CDR3 is CASSSSVRELNEKLFF. CDR3 DNA sequence: TGTGCCAGCAGTTCCTCAGTGAGGGAGTTGAATGAAAAACTGTTTTTT.

The chain uses TRBV6-5 and TRBJ2-3; unclear D gene. Trimming left V 7 bases short and J 5 bases short, with 7 bases between. The germline CDR1 and CDR2 sequences are MNHEY and SVGAGI. The CDR3 has 11 amino acids. CDR3 in DNA: TGTGCCAGCACCGGTGGAGATACGCAGTATTTT. Translating it yields CASTGGDTQYF.

The V gene is TRBV6-1, the J gene TRBJ2-1, with a tentative D call TRBD2 (5 bases). Germline loops: CDR1 MNHNS, CDR2 SASEGT. CDR3 length: 15 amino acids. V was pared by 5 bases and J by 0 bases, with 11 bases between. DNA for the CDR3: TGTGCCAGCAGTAAGGAGGAGTTCTCCTACAATGAGCAGTTCTTC. Its protein product is CASSKEEFSYNEQFF.

The rearrangement links TRBV19 to TRBJ1-2; 7 bases fit TRBD1. V lost 3 bases to trimming and J lost 5 bases; unmatched junction nucleotides: 6. Germline CDR1 and CDR2: LNHDA and SQIVND (reference sequence). The CDR3 is 14 amino acids. CDR3 nucleotide sequence: TGTGCCAGTAGTATTGCCCGACAGGGTTATGGCTACACCTTC. This codes for CASSIARQGYGYTF.

CDR3: CASSLDRGQDGYTF. The CDR3 DNA is TGTGCCAGCAGCTTGGACAGGGGGCAGGATGGCTACACCTTC. The rearrangement uses TRBV7-8 and TRBJ1-2; 11 bases align to TRBD1. This CDR3 has 14 residues. V shed 3 bases and J 6 bases; nucleotides not matched to a gene: 3. Germline CDR1 reads SGHVS; CDR2 reads FQNEAQ.

The gene calls are TRBV9 and TRBJ2-3; TRBD2 agrees at 8 bases. V lost 4 bases to trimming and J lost 5 bases; unmatched junction nucleotides: 9. Germline values: CDR1 SGDLS, CDR2 YYNGEE. The CDR3 covers 15 residues. CDR3 DNA sequence: TGTGCCAGCAGCTCCCGGGGGGGCCGAGGAGATACGCAGTATTTT. Translating gives CASSSRGGRGDTQYF. Using reference TRBV9 and TRBJ2-3 for the parts outside the CDR3, the full variable domain is DSGVTQTPKHLITATGQRVTLRCSPRSGDLSVYWYQQSLDQGLQFLIQYYNGEERAKGNILERFSAQQFPDLHSELNLSSLELGDSALYFCASSSRGGRGDTQYFGPGTRLTVL.

The rearrangement links TRBV28 to TRBJ1-5; 9 nucleotides align to TRBD1. Germline V gene lookup returns CDR1 MDHEN and CDR2 SYDVKM. This CDR3 is built from 15 residues. Trimming at V came to 5 bases and at J to 2 bases, leaving 4 bases not matched to a gene. This CDR3 is CASSLTGGGNQPQHF. The CDR3 DNA reads as TGTGCCAGCAGTCTGACAGGGGGTGGCAATCAGCCCCAGCATTTT.

V is TRBV11-1 and J is TRBJ2-3, with D maybe TRBD1 (5 bases). The germline V gene has CDR1 SGHAT and CDR2 FQDESV (reference sequence). The V gene lost 5 bases and the J gene lost 0 bases, with 24 bases spanning the gap. The CDR3 loop spans 19 amino acids. Written as DNA, the CDR3 is TGTGCCAGCAGCCCCCGGCTAGGGGTCCATCAAACTAGCACAGATACGCAGTATTTT. Translation gives CASSPRLGVHQTSTDTQYF.

The J gene is TRBJ2-7, the V gene TRBV4-1; 8 nucleotides match TRBD1. V gave up 4 bases and J gave up 0 bases; unmatched junction bases: 5. The germline V gene encodes CDR1 MGHRA and CDR2 YSYEKL. CDR3 length: 15 residues. Here the CDR3 DNA reads TGCGCCAGCAGCCCCGCAGGGGGCCGCTCCTACGAGCAGTACTTC. This codes for CASSPAGGRSYEQYF.

The CDR3 region is CASSVGLAGPYEQYF. For the CDR3, the DNA is TGTGCCAGCAGCGTAGGGCTAGCGGGGCCCTACGAGCAGTACTTC. The chain is built from TRBV9 and TRBJ2-7, with 9 positions matching TRBD2. CDR3 size: 15 residues. Unmatched junction bases numbered 3, after V lost 0 bases and J lost 2 bases. Germline V gene data show CDR1 as SGDLS and CDR2 as YYNGEE.